The 30 T cell receptor beta chains below all came from one sample that was sequenced in a study of T cells after yellow fever vaccination. TCRdb independently ran MiXCR on the 5' RACE reads; one entry per CDR3 protein. The sample holds 250,000 to 300,000 distinct CDR3 sequences, around 4.9% seen once. The specimen comprised CD4+ T cells sorted from PBMCs, sampled on the day of the yellow fever booster vaccination. The source of these receptors is a man aged 18-30 years who received the YFV17D yellow fever vaccine.

There are many counts of this clonotype. The V gene is TRBV20-1, the J gene TRBJ1-5; D ambiguous. This CDR3 contains 16 residues. The germline V gene has CDR1 DFQATT and CDR2 SNEGSKA (reference sequence). V was pared by 0 bases and J by 3 bases, with 15 bases between. DNA of the CDR3: TGCAGTGCTAGAGATAGGGCAGCAACCTCCAATCAGCCCCAGCATTTT. Translation: CSARDRAATSNQPQHF.

J is TRBJ2-1 and V is TRBV27, with D possibly TRBD1 on 5 matching bases. The V end was cut by 5 bases, the J end by 8 bases, with 13 bases between. The CDR3 consists of 13 residues. Germline-derived CDR1 and CDR2 are MNHEY and SMNVEV (reference sequence). CDR3 residues: CASSPADSHEQFF. CDR3 in DNA: TGTGCCAGCAGTCCTGCCGACAGTCATGAGCAGTTCTTC.

This clonotype was seen repeatedly, ten times or more. The V and J genes are TRBV5-1 and TRBJ2-2, with 8 bases aligning to TRBD2. The CDR3 is 15 residues long. V dropped 2 bases and J dropped 5; count of bases not matched to a gene: 5. CDR1 is SGHRS, CDR2 YFSETQ, per germline. CDR3 region: CASSFRGGRTGELFF. DNA of the CDR3: TGCGCCAGCAGCTTTCGGGGGGGCAGGACCGGGGAGCTGTTTTTT.

This clonotype has more than one count but fewer than ten. This chain connects TRBV6-5 to TRBJ1-1; 9 bases map to TRBD1. V lost 0 bases, J lost 12 bases, and 8 bases stayed unmatched. The CDR3 loop spans 14 amino acids. Germline CDR1 reads MNHEY; CDR2 reads SVGAGI. The CDR3 nucleotides read TGTGCCAGCAGTTACTCAATGGGACAGGGAAGAACTTTCTTT. This translates into CASSYSMGQGRTFF.

The chain couples TRBV4-1 to TRBJ2-2; either TRBD1 or TRBD2 may fit D (5 bases each). Between the trimmed V and J ends, which lost 2 bases and 0 bases, there was a span of 10 bases. Germline CDR1 MGHRA, CDR2 YSYEKL. The CDR3 extends over 16 amino acids. Here the CDR3 DNA reads TGCGCCAGCAGCCAAACGAGGGGCGCGAACACCGGGGAGCTGTTTTTT. Protein sequence: CASSQTRGANTGELFF.

With respect to this clonotype: A much more abundant neighbour one base away suggests this may be a read error. The gene calls are TRBV6-1 and TRBJ2-3; D is possibly TRBD1 (6 bases). This CDR3 is built from 14 residues. Looked up from germline, CDR1 is MNHNS and CDR2 is SASEGT. Here the CDR3 DNA reads TGTGCCACCACTTGGGACACCGGCACAGATACGCTGTATTTT. Translation: CATTWDTGTDTLYF.

The gene calls are TRBV20-1 and TRBJ2-1; D may be TRBD1 or TRBD2 (5 bases each). CDR1 is DFQATT and CDR2 is SNEGSKA in the germline V gene (reference sequence). CDR3 size: 12 residues. The germline V and J ends were trimmed by 5 bases and 4 bases, with 9 bases remaining between them. The CDR3 region is CSAGTGYNEQFF. DNA for the CDR3: TGCAGTGCTGGGACGGGATACAATGAGCAGTTCTTC.

There are many counts of this clonotype. The chain recombines TRBV5-5 with TRBJ2-4, with D hard to call. The CDR3 totals 14 residues. CDR1 is SGHKS and CDR2 is YYEKEE in the germline V gene (reference sequence). The V end lost 4 bases, the J end lost 0 bases, and 8 bases lay between the germline ends. The CDR3 loop reads CASSAPLAKNIQYF. In DNA form, the CDR3 reads TGTGCCAGCAGCGCCCCATTAGCCAAAAACATTCAGTACTTC. Drawing the rest from reference TRBV5-5 and TRBJ2-4, the complete variable domain is DAGVTQSPTHLIKTRGQQVTLRCSPISGHKSVSWYQQVLGQGPQFIFQYYEKEERGRGNFPDRFSARQFPNYSSELNVNALLLGDSALYLCASSAPLAKNIQYFGAGTRLSVL.

This chain joins TRBV4-2 and TRBJ1-1; possible D gene TRBD1, 5 bases. From germline, CDR1 is LGHNA and CDR2 YNFKEQ. The V and J ends lost 4 bases and 5 bases respectively, with 17 bases between them. This CDR3 is 15 amino acids long. The CDR3 is CASSPSTAGITEAFF. In DNA form, the CDR3 reads TGTGCCAGCAGCCCCTCTACGGCAGGGATTACTGAAGCTTTCTTT.

This clonotype was observed a few times. This rearrangement joins TRBV20-1 to TRBJ2-1; unclear D gene. V was clipped by 6 bases and J by 6 bases, with 9 bases between them. The CDR3 runs 11 residues. CDR1 is DFQATT, CDR2 SNEGSKA, per germline (reference sequence). CDR3 sequence: CSAKMVNEQFF. The CDR3 DNA reads TGCAGTGCGAAGATGGTCAATGAGCAGTTCTTC.

This clonotype was recorded many times. The chain links TRBV7-3 to TRBJ1-5; 8 positions match TRBD1. There are 16 residues in the CDR3. V lost 3 bases to trimming and J lost 3 bases; unmatched junction nucleotides: 7. CDR1 is SGHTA, CDR2 FQGTGA, per germline. The CDR3 here is CASSFDGQGFNQPQHF. The CDR3 coding sequence is TGTGCCAGCAGCTTTGATGGACAGGGCTTCAATCAGCCCCAGCATTTT.

This clonotype was recorded a few times. CDR3 coding DNA: TGTGCCATCACCGAGGGGGGAATCACTGAAGCTTTCTTT. Protein: CAITEGGITEAFF. The V and J genes are TRBV10-3 and TRBJ1-1, with a possible D match to TRBD1 (6 bases). V was clipped by 7 bases and J by 4 bases, with 13 bases between them. The V gene's germline CDR1 is ENHRY and CDR2 SYGVKD. The CDR3 loop spans 13 amino acids.

This chain connects TRBV3-2 to TRBJ1-1; the tabulated D call, TRBD1, remains unverified against the DNA. TRBV3-2 is a known pseudogene. The CDR3 is 16 amino acids. The CDR3, as DNA: TGTGCCAGCAGCCAAGACGGGGACAGGCGGCTAACTGAAGCTTTCTTT. Translation gives CASSQDGDRRLTEAFF.

There are many counts of this clonotype. V usage is TRBV11-2 and J usage is TRBJ2-6; 9 positions agree with TRBD1. V shed 4 bases, J shed 4 bases, and the junction held 5 bases outside the gene matches. The CDR3 runs 16 residues. Germline-derived CDR1 and CDR2 are SGHAT and FQNNGV. This CDR3 is CASSSGTGKGANVLTF. The CDR3 nucleotides read TGTGCCAGCAGCTCCGGGACAGGGAAAGGGGCCAACGTCCTGACTTTC.

The chain combines TRBV7-6 with TRBJ1-5, with unresolved D. V was clipped by 2 bases and J by 4 bases, with 6 bases between them. This CDR3 is built from 13 residues. The germline CDR1 and CDR2 sequences are SGHVS and FNYEAQ. For the CDR3, the DNA is TGTGCCAGCAGCTTACAGTTGAATCAGCCCCAGCATTTT. Translating gives CASSLQLNQPQHF.

The chain couples TRBV4-2 to TRBJ2-5; 8 nucleotides line up with TRBD2. This CDR3 has 17 residues. J gave up 1 base and V 8 bases, and 15 bases lay outside the gene matches. The V gene's germline CDR1 is LGHNA and CDR2 YNFKEQ. CDR3: CASRMVSGRGAQETQYF. The CDR3 nucleotides read TGTGCCAGCCGCATGGTATCAGGGCGGGGGGCCCAAGAGACCCAGTACTTC.

This clonotype occurred many times. The V gene is TRBV29-1, the J gene TRBJ2-1; 8 bases line up with TRBD1. The CDR3 covers 13 residues. The V and J ends lost 5 bases and 10 bases, in that order; junction bases with no gene match: 10. The germline gives CDR1 SQVTM, CDR2 ANQGSEA. This CDR3 reads CSVRQGFGIEQFF. The CDR3 DNA is TGCAGCGTTCGACAGGGGTTTGGAATAGAGCAGTTCTTC.

This clonotype turned up a few times. V usage is TRBV5-4 and J usage is TRBJ1-2; possible D gene TRBD1, 6 bases. Trimming took off 4 bases at V and 5 bases at J, with 18 bases between the two ends. Germline assignment: CDR1 SGHNT and CDR2 YYREEE (reference sequence). The CDR3 sequence is 15 residues long. The CDR3 DNA reads TGTGCCAGCAGCCCGGGCCACGGGGGCGGATATGGCTACACCTTC. It specifies CASSPGHGGGYGYTF. Drawing the rest from reference TRBV5-4 and TRBJ1-2, the complete variable domain is ETGVTQSPTHLIKTRGQQVTLRCSSQSGHNTVSWYQQALGQGPQFIFQYYREEENGRGNFPPRFSGLQFPNYSSELNVNALELDDSALYLCASSPGHGGGYGYTFGSGTRLTVV.

This clonotype was observed a few times. The chain uses TRBV13 and TRBJ1-4, with a weak D call TRBD1 (6 bases). This CDR3 spans 16 amino acids. V lost 2 bases and J lost 3, with 13 bases in between. CDR1 and CDR2 from the germline V gene are PRHDT and FYEKMQ (reference sequence). The CDR3 region has the DNA TGTGCCAGCAGCTTATTCCTGACAGGAGCTAATGAAAAACTGTTTTTT. The encoded protein is CASSLFLTGANEKLFF. The full variable domain, its missing parts supplied by reference TRBV13 and TRBJ1-4, is AAGVIQSPRHLIKEKRETATLKCYPIPRHDTVYWYQQGPGQDPQFLISFYEKMQSDKGSIPDRFSAQQFSDYHSELNMSSLELGDSALYFCASSLFLTGANEKLFFGSGTQLSVL.

This chain links TRBV12-3 or TRBV12-4 with TRBJ2-1; 9 bases agree with TRBD2. Trimming cost V 6 bases and J 11 bases; bases outside gene matches: 11. This CDR3 is 14 amino acids long. The CDR3 coding sequence is TGTGCCAGCAGGGAAATAGCGGGGGAGGGAAAGCAGTTCTTC. Translated, it gives CASREIAGEGKQFF.

In this sample, this clonotype turned up many times. The chain carries TRBV7-8 and TRBJ1-2; D remains unclear. The CDR3 has 15 amino acids. V lost 8 bases and J lost 1, with 17 bases in between. Per germline, CDR1 SGHVS and CDR2 FQNEAQ. CDR3 DNA sequence: TGTGCCAGCTTAGAGGGCCGACACTTTAACTATGGCTACACCTTC. The encoded protein is CASLEGRHFNYGYTF.

This clonotype has more than one count but fewer than ten. The chain couples TRBV5-5 to TRBJ2-7, with D maybe TRBD2 (6 bases). V was clipped by 0 bases and J by 3 bases, with 10 bases between them. The CDR3 length is 14 residues. Germline CDR1 SGHKS, CDR2 YYEKEE (reference sequence). CDR3 in DNA: TGTGCCAGCAGCTTGGGGCGGGGTCTCTACGAGCAGTACTTC. Translation: CASSLGRGLYEQYF. Drawing the rest from reference TRBV5-5 and TRBJ2-7, the complete variable domain is DAGVTQSPTHLIKTRGQQVTLRCSPISGHKSVSWYQQVLGQGPQFIFQYYEKEERGRGNFPDRFSARQFPNYSSELNVNALLLGDSALYLCASSLGRGLYEQYFGPGTRLTVT.

In this sample, this clonotype turned up a few times. V and J are TRBV27 and TRBJ2-7; weak D call: TRBD1 (6 bases). The germline CDR1 and CDR2 sequences are MNHEY and SMNVEV (reference sequence). CDR3 length: 14 amino acids. Trimming removed 6 bases from V and 4 bases from J, with 16 bases in between. The CDR3 is CASSPTGFGYEQYV. The CDR3 region has the DNA TGTGCCAGCAGCCCAACAGGGTTCGGGTACGAGCAGTACGTC.

This clonotype showed up just a few times. The chain has TRBV12-3 or TRBV12-4 and TRBJ2-7; 9 bases agree with TRBD1. The J segment lost 4 bases and the V segment lost 1 base, leaving 2 bases of the junction unmatched. The CDR3 contains 14 residues. The CDR3: CASSLGGTGYEQYF. The CDR3, as DNA: TGTGCCAGCAGTTTAGGGGGGACAGGGTACGAGCAGTACTTC.

In this sample, this clonotype turned up a few times. The chain carries TRBV20-1 and TRBJ1-4; D uncertain. The germline gives CDR1 DFQATT, CDR2 SNEGSKA (reference sequence). The CDR3 loop spans 14 amino acids. V gave up 0 bases and J gave up 1 base, with 6 bases separating them. The CDR3 DNA sequence: TGCAGTGCTAGAGATCCCCTAACTAATGAAAAACTGTTTTTT. Translating gives CSARDPLTNEKLFF.

This clonotype was seen a handful of times. This chain joins TRBV6-2 or TRBV6-3 and TRBJ2-5, with D tentatively TRBD2 (6 bases). Germline V CDR1 and CDR2: MNHEY, SVGEGT. CDR3 length: 12 residues. The V end lost 6 bases, the J end lost 5 bases, and 10 bases lay between the germline ends. In nucleotides, the CDR3 is TGTGCCAGCAGAACCGGAGGGGAGACCCAGTACTTC. This translates into CASRTGGETQYF.

In this sample, this clonotype turned up many times. The V call is TRBV20-1, the J call TRBJ2-2; D is ambiguous. Trimming took 6 bases from V and 5 from J, leaving 10 bases between them. Germline CDR1 and CDR2: DFQATT and SNEGSKA (reference sequence). This CDR3 region has 12 residues. CDR3 DNA: TGCAGTGCCCCGGAAGTAACCGGGGAGCTGTTTTTT. Translated: CSAPEVTGELFF.

V and J are TRBV19 and TRBJ1-5; D gene unclear. Germline V gene sequence: CDR1 LNHDA, CDR2 SQIVND (reference sequence). V lost 5 bases, J lost 5 bases, and 10 bases lay in between. This CDR3 is built from 13 residues. Here the CDR3 DNA reads TGTGCCAGTAGTGTAAGGAGGGATCAGCCCCAGCATTTT. It codes for CASSVRRDQPQHF.

V is TRBV11-3 and J is TRBJ1-1; 7 bases are a match to TRBD1. The germline V gene has CDR1 SGHNT and CDR2 YENEEA. The V gene end was trimmed by 5 bases and the J gene end by 3 bases; junction bases not matched to a gene: 9. CDR3 size: 15 residues. CDR3 in DNA: TGTGCCAGCAGCCCACGGACAGGCGGCGACACTGAAGCTTTCTTT. It codes for CASSPRTGGDTEAFF.

The chain employs TRBV5-4 and TRBJ2-1; unclear D gene. There are 13 residues in the CDR3. Trimming took off 0 bases at V and 8 bases at J, with 9 bases between the two ends. CDR1 is SGHNT, CDR2 YYREEE, per germline (reference sequence). The CDR3 is CASSLGPADEQFF. DNA of the CDR3: TGTGCCAGCAGCTTGGGGCCAGCTGATGAGCAGTTCTTC.